Shown below are 17 T cell receptor beta chains from a single sample sequenced in a study of regulatory T cells in long-lasting Graves disease. Arm-PCR of CDR3 regions and iRepertoire HTBI primers were used to build TCR beta libraries. One entry per CDR3 protein, called by TCRdb with MiXCR from the multiplex PCR reads. The data hold about 430,000 distinct CDR3 sequences, with roughly a fifth observed a single time. Time point defined: persistent/refractory GD, antithyroid drugs over 5 years with positive TRAb. After RNA was extracted from PBMCs, the TCR library was made from it. The specimen comprised peripheral blood mononuclear cells (PBMCs), sampled when the disease was refractory, from a patient treated with antithyroid drugs. These receptors all stem from a female donor with Graves disease.

This clonotype showed up just a few times. The V call is TRBV19, the J call TRBJ2-5; D is perhaps TRBD1 (6 bases). The V gene lost 7 bases and the J gene lost 7 bases, with 13 bases spanning the gap. Looked up from germline, CDR1 is LNHDA and CDR2 is SQIVND (reference sequence). This CDR3 comprises 12 residues. CDR3 DNA sequence: TGTGCCAGTACCGGACAGTTCGGGACCCAGTACTTC. This sequence encodes CASTGQFGTQYF.

At least ten counts were recorded for this clonotype. The J gene is TRBJ2-2, the V gene TRBV12-3 or TRBV12-4; 9 bases are a match to TRBD2. With 3 bases clipped from V and 7 bases from J, the junction kept 12 bases outside the gene matches. This CDR3 region has 17 residues. The CDR3 sequence is CASSFLEREDRDGELFF. CDR3 nucleotide sequence: TGTGCCAGCAGTTTCCTCGAGCGGGAGGATCGGGACGGGGAGCTGTTTTTT.

The rearrangement links TRBV29-1 to TRBJ1-1; possible D gene TRBD1, 6 bases. The CDR3 has 16 amino acids. Per the germline V gene, CDR1 is SQVTM and CDR2 is ANQGSEA. With 4 bases removed from V and 1 base from J, the gap between germline ends came to 19 bases. The CDR3 DNA is TGCAGCGTTGCCCCGATCAGGGGTTATACGAACACTGAAGCTTTCTTT. Protein: CSVAPIRGYTNTEAFF.

This clonotype has a count of ten or more. The V gene is TRBV2, the J gene TRBJ1-2; D gene ambiguous. Trimming shortened V by 8 bases and J by 3 bases, and 13 bases separated the two germline ends. CDR1 SNHLY and CDR2 FYNNEI come from the germline V gene. This CDR3 is 13 amino acids long. The CDR3 region is CASGRSTDYGYTF. CDR3 nucleotides: TGTGCCAGCGGCAGAAGCACTGACTATGGCTACACCTTC.

The gene calls are TRBV20-1 and TRBJ2-1, with D perhaps matching TRBD1 (6 bases). Germline CDR1 is DFQATT and CDR2 is SNEGSKA (reference sequence). The CDR3 length is 13 residues. V lost 4 bases, J lost 4 bases, and 11 bases lay in between. The CDR3 nucleotides read TGCAGTGCTATAGACAGGCCATACAATGAGCAGTTCTTC. This gives the protein CSAIDRPYNEQFF.

In its sample, this clonotype was seen many times. This chain uses TRBV28 with TRBJ1-6; D call uncertain. This CDR3 region has 12 residues. Germline CDR1 and CDR2: MDHEN and SYDVKM. V lost 2 bases and J 8 bases, leaving 4 bases between the germline ends. The chain's CDR3 is CASSLEDSPLHF. The CDR3 coding sequence is TGTGCCAGCAGTTTAGAAGATTCACCCCTCCACTTT.

This clonotype was seen repeatedly, ten times or more. This chain connects TRBV27 to TRBJ1-1; D possibly corresponds to TRBD1 (5 bases). In germline, CDR1 is MNHEY, CDR2 SMNVEV (reference sequence). V dropped 1 base and J dropped 0 bases, with 12 bases sitting between them. CDR3 length equals 16 residues. DNA of the CDR3: TGTGCCAGCAGTTTATTTCCGACAGTCATGAACACTGAAGCTTTCTTT. Translated, it gives CASSLFPTVMNTEAFF.

V is TRBV27 and J is TRBJ2-6; maybe TRBD2 (6 bases). This CDR3 has 17 residues. V lost 4 bases to trimming and J lost 0 bases, with 13 bases between them. Per the germline V gene, CDR1 is MNHEY and CDR2 is SMNVEV (reference sequence). CDR3 bases: TGTGCCAGCAGTTCCCCGGACTATATCTCTGGGGCCAACGTCCTGACTTTC. Protein product: CASSSPDYISGANVLTF.

This clonotype was counted many times. The chain combines TRBV20-1 with TRBJ1-1; 10 bases fit TRBD1. CDR1 is DFQATT, CDR2 SNEGSKA, per germline (reference sequence). CDR3 length: 15 residues. V dropped 4 bases and J dropped 4; count of bases not matched to a gene: 9. Here the CDR3 DNA reads TGCAGTGCTATAACCCCGGGACAGGGGCGCACTGAAGCTTTCTTT. As protein: CSAITPGQGRTEAFF.

The J gene is TRBJ2-1, the V gene TRBV28; TRBD2 aligns across 11 bases. Trimming cost V 8 bases and J 8 bases; bases outside gene matches: 14. The germline CDR1 and CDR2 sequences are MDHEN and SYDVKM. There are 16 residues in the CDR3. The CDR3 reads CASWVRRSSGRYEQFF. CDR3 nucleotide sequence: TGTGCCAGCTGGGTAAGGAGGTCTAGCGGGAGGTATGAGCAGTTCTTC. The whole variable domain, filled in from reference TRBV28 and TRBJ2-1, reads DVKVTQSSRYLVKRTGEKVFLECVQDMDHENMFWYRQDPGLGLRLIYFSYDVKMKEKGDIPEGYSVSREKKERFSLILESASTNQTSMYLCASWVRRSSGRYEQFFGPGTRLTVL.

V gene TRBV11-2 combines with J gene TRBJ1-1; D is ambiguous. Germline lookup yields CDR1 SGHAT and CDR2 FQNNGV. CDR3 length equals 13 residues. Trimming took 3 bases from V and 1 from J, leaving 6 bases between them. CDR3: CASSFQPNTEAFF. The CDR3 bases are TGTGCCAGCAGCTTTCAGCCGAACACTGAAGCTTTCTTT. The complete variable domain, with remaining parts taken from reference TRBV11-2 and TRBJ1-1, reads EAGVAQSPRYKIIEKRQSVAFWCNPISGHATLYWYQQILGQGPKLLIQFQNNGVVDDSQLPKDRFSAERLKGVDSTLKIQPAKLEDSAVYLCASSFQPNTEAFFGQGTRLTVV.

This clonotype was picked up a small number of times. The chain has TRBV20-1 and TRBJ2-4; possible D gene TRBD2, 6 bases. Trimming removed 5 bases from V and 2 bases from J, with 10 bases in between. Per the germline V gene, CDR1 is DFQATT and CDR2 is SNEGSKA (reference sequence). The CDR3 runs 13 residues. The CDR3 sequence is CSAYSGSKNIQYF. The DNA for the CDR3 is TGCAGTGCTTATAGCGGCTCCAAAAACATTCAGTACTTC.

This clonotype was counted at least ten times. The V gene is TRBV27, the J gene TRBJ1-2; D uncertain. CDR3 length equals 13 residues. The V end was cut by 3 bases, the J end by 3 bases, with 8 bases between. The germline gives CDR1 MNHEY, CDR2 SMNVEV (reference sequence). The DNA for the CDR3 is TGTGCCAGCAGTTTTGGGGTTTACTATGGCTACACCTTC. Translation: CASSFGVYYGYTF.

This clonotype was observed a few times. The chain couples TRBV20-1 to TRBJ2-6, with D possibly matching TRBD1 (5 bases). CDR3 length: 14 residues. Trimming took 2 bases from V and 0 from J, leaving 5 bases between them. CDR1 is DFQATT and CDR2 is SNEGSKA in the germline V gene (reference sequence). In nucleotides, the CDR3 is TGCAGTGCTAGACAGGGCTCTGGGGCCAACGTCCTGACTTTC. It codes for CSARQGSGANVLTF.

This clonotype was seen repeatedly, ten times or more. This chain's CDR3 is CASSRGLGSNQPQHF. The CDR3 bases are TGTGCCAGCAGTCGGGGATTAGGAAGCAATCAGCCCCAGCATTTT. This chain links TRBV27 with TRBJ1-5, with no clear D. This CDR3 contains 15 residues. Germline CDR1 MNHEY, CDR2 SMNVEV (reference sequence). Trimming took off 5 bases at V and 1 base at J, with 12 bases between the two ends.

This clonotype was counted between two and nine times. The rearrangement joins TRBV4-1 to TRBJ2-7; 8 bases are shared with TRBD2. This CDR3 spans 14 amino acids. With 4 bases clipped from V and 3 bases from J, the junction kept 5 bases outside the gene matches. Germline lookup yields CDR1 MGHRA and CDR2 YSYEKL. Here the CDR3 DNA reads TGCGCCAGCAGCCCGACTAGCGCGGGCTACGAGCAGTACTTC. As protein: CASSPTSAGYEQYF.

This clonotype was seen ten or more times. This sequence joins TRBV28 and TRBJ1-6; no definite D call. V shed 4 bases and J shed 8 bases, with 12 bases lying between them. This CDR3 spans 14 amino acids. The germline CDR1 and CDR2 sequences are MDHEN and SYDVKM. CDR3 coding DNA: TGTGCCAGCAGTTCCCCTTTGGACTATTCACCCCTCCACTTT. It is translated as CASSSPLDYSPLHF.